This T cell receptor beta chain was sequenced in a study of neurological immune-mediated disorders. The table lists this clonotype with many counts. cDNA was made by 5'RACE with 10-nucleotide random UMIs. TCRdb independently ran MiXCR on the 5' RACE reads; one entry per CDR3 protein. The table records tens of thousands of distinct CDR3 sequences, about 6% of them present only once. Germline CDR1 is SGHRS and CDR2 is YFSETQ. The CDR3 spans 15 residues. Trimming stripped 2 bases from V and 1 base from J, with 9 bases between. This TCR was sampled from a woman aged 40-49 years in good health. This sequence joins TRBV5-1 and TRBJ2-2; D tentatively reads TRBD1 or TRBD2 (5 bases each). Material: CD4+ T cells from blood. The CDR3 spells CASSFGTMNTGELFF. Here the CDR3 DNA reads TGCGCCAGCAGCTTCGGGACGATGAACACCGGGGAGCTGTTTTTT.